This passage covers 26 T cell receptor beta chains from one sample sequenced in a study of blood T cells in healthy people across ages. A second PCR of 7 to 11 cycles used a sample-barcoded 5' primer and a J-beta primer mix. TCRdb re-called the 5' RACE reads through MiXCR, storing one row per CDR3 protein. Of fewer than 650,000 distinct CDR3 sequences in the sample, about a quarter are singletons; the top ten hold under 4.5%. Another study also made use of these data, one on T cells of mothers and their children.

Material for sequencing was blood. Receptors originate from a boy between 2 and 10 years old in good health.

V usage is TRBV4-3 and J usage is TRBJ2-7; no firm D call. V was trimmed by 1 base and J by 0 bases, leaving 10 bases between them. The length of the CDR3 is 15 residues. Germline-derived CDR1 and CDR2 are LGHNA and YSLEER. The CDR3 sequence is CASSQALSSSYEQYF. The CDR3 nucleotides read TGCGCCAGCAGCCAAGCCCTCAGTAGCTCCTACGAGCAGTACTTC.

There are a few counts of this clonotype. The chain uses TRBV2 and TRBJ2-7; 10 positions match TRBD2. Germline loops: CDR1 SNHLY, CDR2 FYNNEI. There are 16 residues in the CDR3. J lost 0 bases, V lost 2 bases, and 4 bases had no gene match. The CDR3 loop is CASSELAGVSSYEQYF. In DNA form, the CDR3 reads TGTGCCAGCAGTGAACTAGCGGGGGTCAGCTCCTACGAGCAGTACTTC.

The V call is TRBV11-2, the J call TRBJ2-1; D might be TRBD1 (6 bases). Germline CDR1 is SGHAT and CDR2 is FQNNGV. The CDR3 is 15 amino acids. The ends were cut back, 6 bases at V and 1 base at J, with 13 bases in the middle. For the CDR3, the DNA is TGTGCCAGCAGGGCTCCGGGACAATCCTACAATGAGCAGTTCTTC. This encodes CASRAPGQSYNEQFF.

The table lists this clonotype with a few counts. The V call is TRBV20-1, the J call TRBJ2-5; D unresolved. Germline V CDR1 and CDR2: DFQATT, SNEGSKA (reference sequence). The CDR3 sequence is 11 residues long. Trimming removed 7 bases from V and 0 bases from J, with 6 bases in between. The CDR3 reads CSVAYQETQYF. The DNA of the CDR3 is TGCAGTGTTGCATACCAAGAGACCCAGTACTTC.

The chain recombines TRBV2 with TRBJ1-2, with D hard to call. The V and J ends lost 2 bases and 2 bases respectively, with 6 bases between them. The germline V gene has CDR1 SNHLY and CDR2 FYNNEI. The CDR3 is made up of 13 amino acids. The CDR3 here is CASSEMSNYGYTF. CDR3 sequence (DNA): TGTGCCAGCAGTGAAATGTCGAACTATGGCTACACCTTC.

The V gene is TRBV12-3 or TRBV12-4, the J gene TRBJ1-1; no clear D gene. Trimming pared 6 bases from V and 0 bases from J, leaving 11 bases between. This CDR3 comprises 14 residues. The CDR3 protein is CASRDLGLNTEAFF. For the CDR3, the DNA is TGTGCCAGCAGAGACCTGGGGTTGAACACTGAAGCTTTCTTT.

This chain connects TRBV24-1 to TRBJ2-5, with a tentative D call TRBD1 (5 bases). The CDR3 is 15 residues long. CDR1 KGHDR and CDR2 SFDVKD come from the germline V gene. V was cut by 8 bases and J by 0 bases, with 15 bases left in between. CDR3 sequence reads: CATNFGKGYQETQYF. CDR3 sequence (DNA): TGTGCCACCAATTTCGGCAAGGGGTACCAAGAGACCCAGTACTTC.

This clonotype has a handful of counts. The chain links TRBV7-2 to TRBJ2-5; no reliable D call. The DNA matches TRBJ2-7 better at its end, which makes the J call doubtful. CDR1 and CDR2 (germline): SGHTA, FQGNSA. This CDR3 has 13 amino acids. The CDR3 sequence is CASSLEGFGEQYF. The CDR3 DNA sequence: TGTGCCAGCAGCTTAGAAGGCTTCGGCGAGCAGTACTTC.

The rearrangement uses TRBV7-2 and TRBJ2-1; 13 bases map to TRBD2. The V and J ends lost 6 bases and 6 bases, in that order; junction bases with no gene match: 5. Germline CDR1 reads SGHTA; CDR2 reads FQGNSA. This CDR3 contains 15 residues. The CDR3 nucleotides are TGTGCCAGCAGGATTACTAGCGGGGGGGCCAATGAGCAGTTCTTC. This sequence encodes CASRITSGGANEQFF.

Ten or more counts support this clonotype. This CDR3 is CASTNGGSSSGANVLTF. The CDR3 DNA reads TGTGCCAGCACTAATGGGGGATCCAGCTCTGGGGCCAACGTCCTGACTTTC. The gene calls are TRBV12-3 or TRBV12-4 and TRBJ2-6; the D gene could be TRBD1 or TRBD2 (5 bases each). The CDR3 runs 17 residues. V was pared by 7 bases and J by 0 bases, with 16 bases between.

This chain joins TRBV2 and TRBJ2-1; D possibly corresponds to TRBD2 (5 bases). Trimming took off 4 bases at V and 4 bases at J, with 11 bases between the two ends. The CDR3 loop spans 14 amino acids. Looked up from germline, CDR1 is SNHLY and CDR2 is FYNNEI. CDR3 loop: CASSGLAAYNEQFF. In DNA form, the CDR3 reads TGTGCCAGCAGTGGGCTAGCAGCGTACAATGAGCAGTTCTTC. Looking up the rest from reference TRBV2 and TRBJ2-1 gives the full variable domain: EPEVTQTPSHQVTQMGQEVILRCVPISNHLYFYWYRQILGQKVEFLVSFYNNEISEKSEIFDDQFSVERPDGSNFTLKIRSTKLEDSAMYFCASSGLAAYNEQFFGPGTRLTVL.

Here the CDR3 reads CATKTSGANEQYF. The CDR3 DNA reads TGTGCCACCAAGACTAGCGGAGCGAACGAGCAGTACTTC. The V gene is TRBV10-3, the J gene TRBJ2-7; 9 positions match TRBD2. The CDR3 sequence is 13 residues long. The trim removed 10 bases at V and 5 bases at J, leaving 9 bases unmatched. Germline-derived CDR1 and CDR2 are ENHRY and SYGVKD.

This clonotype has a handful of counts. The chain carries TRBV27 and TRBJ2-5, with 8 positions matching TRBD2. Germline assignment: CDR1 MNHEY and CDR2 SMNVEV (reference sequence). V gave up 10 bases and J gave up 3 bases; unmatched junction bases: 13. CDR3 length equals 15 residues. CDR3 in amino acids: CATGSVAGTEETQYF. CDR3 in DNA: TGTGCCACCGGGTCGGTAGCGGGAACCGAAGAGACCCAGTACTTC.

This clonotype was seen more than once but under ten times. J is TRBJ2-5 and V is TRBV20-1; TRBD2 aligns across 11 bases. This CDR3 is 15 amino acids long. The ends lost 1 base at V and 3 bases at J; junction bases unmatched: 4. Per germline, CDR1 DFQATT and CDR2 SNEGSKA (reference sequence). The CDR3 DNA reads TGCAGTGCTAGAGCCATGACTAGCGGGAAAGAGACCCAGTACTTC. Translation: CSARAMTSGKETQYF.

This clonotype was counted a few times. The rearrangement links TRBV14 to TRBJ1-2; D possibly corresponds to TRBD1 (5 bases). The germline V and J ends were trimmed by 4 bases and 1 base, with 13 bases remaining between them. This CDR3 has 15 residues. CDR1 and CDR2 from the germline V gene are SGHDN and FVKESK. The CDR3 DNA is TGTGCCAGCAGCCTTTCGGGACGGATTAACTATGGCTACACCTTC. It translates to CASSLSGRINYGYTF.

This clonotype was observed at least ten times. V usage is TRBV9 and J usage is TRBJ1-5; possible D gene TRBD1, 5 bases. The V gene lost 3 bases and the J gene lost 1 base, with 8 bases spanning the gap. There are 14 residues in the CDR3. The germline V gene has CDR1 SGDLS and CDR2 YYNGEE. Here the CDR3 reads CASSEEGSNQPQHF. The CDR3 DNA reads as TGTGCCAGCAGCGAGGAGGGGAGCAATCAGCCCCAGCATTTT.

The rearrangement joins TRBV5-5 to TRBJ2-5; 10 positions match TRBD1. Looked up from germline, CDR1 is SGHKS and CDR2 is YYEKEE (reference sequence). The CDR3 covers 17 residues. V was clipped by 1 base and J by 1 base; unmatched bases: 7. The CDR3 sequence is CASSLPPGQGIQETQYF. The DNA of the CDR3 is TGTGCCAGCAGCTTGCCCCCGGGACAGGGGATCCAAGAGACCCAGTACTTC.

This clonotype was counted between two and nine times. This chain links TRBV4-3 with TRBJ2-1; TRBD1 matches 9 bases. The CDR3 is 17 amino acids. Trimming took 1 base from V and 3 from J; bases not matched to a gene: 7. CDR1 and CDR2 from the germline V gene are LGHNA and YSLEER. The CDR3 region is CASSQAGQGRGYNEQFF. The CDR3 DNA reads TGCGCCAGCAGCCAAGCGGGACAGGGAAGGGGCTACAATGAGCAGTTCTTC.

Only a few counts were recorded for this clonotype. The chain employs TRBV29-1 and TRBJ2-3; D unclear. Trimming took 0 bases from V and 1 from J, leaving 11 bases between them. Germline V gene data show CDR1 as SQVTM and CDR2 as ANQGSEA. This CDR3 is built from 15 residues. CDR3 amino acids: CSVEDVRRGTDTQYF. In nucleotides, the CDR3 is TGCAGCGTTGAAGATGTCAGGAGAGGCACAGATACGCAGTATTTT.

This clonotype was found a few times. The chain couples TRBV12-3 or TRBV12-4 to TRBJ1-1; D possibly corresponds to TRBD1 (5 bases). Between the trimmed V and J ends, which lost 4 bases and 0 bases, there was a span of 9 bases. This CDR3 is 14 amino acids long. The CDR3 region is CASSYRFMNTEAFF. In DNA form, the CDR3 reads TGTGCCAGCAGTTACAGGTTCATGAACACTGAAGCTTTCTTT.

This clonotype was counted a few times. The chain couples TRBV29-1 to TRBJ2-5, with 10 bases matching TRBD2. Trimming cost V 6 bases and J 0 bases; bases outside gene matches: 7. The CDR3 runs to 15 residues. Germline loops: CDR1 SQVTM, CDR2 ANQGSEA. The CDR3 loop reads CSVRLAGEYQETQYF. The CDR3 region has the DNA TGCAGCGTCCGGCTAGCGGGGGAGTACCAAGAGACCCAGTACTTC.

The CDR3 DNA follows: TGTGCCAGCAGCACACGCAGCGGGGGAGCCTACGAGCAGTACTTC. The encoded protein is CASSTRSGGAYEQYF. The chain uses TRBV7-8 and TRBJ2-5; TRBD2 matches 8 bases. The tail of the sequence fits TRBJ2-7 better, so the J call may be wrong. CDR3 length equals 15 residues. The V gene's germline CDR1 is SGHVS and CDR2 FQNEAQ.

This clonotype was picked up one time. The chain links TRBV10-3 to TRBJ1-1; D remains ambiguous. V lost 1 base and J 6 bases, leaving 12 bases between the germline ends. The length of the CDR3 is 14 residues. Germline V lookup: CDR1 ENHRY, CDR2 SYGVKD. Written as DNA, the CDR3 is TGTGCCATCAGTGAGTTTCAGGCGATGGCTGAAGCTTTCTTT. Amino acid sequence: CAISEFQAMAEAFF.

The gene calls are TRBV12-3 or TRBV12-4 and TRBJ2-3; tentative D call: TRBD2 (6 bases). This CDR3 contains 16 residues. The ends were cut back, 5 bases at V and 5 bases at J, with 20 bases in the middle. The CDR3 DNA is TGTGCCAGCAGTCCACCCCTTGGAGCGGGTATAGATACGCAGTATTTT. Protein: CASSPPLGAGIDTQYF.

This clonotype showed up many times. The chain uses TRBV6-2 or TRBV6-3 and TRBJ2-7; D remains ambiguous. Germline CDR1 is MNHEY and CDR2 is SVGEGT. This CDR3 contains 12 residues. V was trimmed by 4 bases and J by 0 bases, leaving 4 bases between them. CDR3 nucleotide sequence: TGTGCCAGCAGTTCGGTCTCCTACGAGCAGTACTTC. Its protein product is CASSSVSYEQYF.

The genes are TRBV29-1 and TRBJ2-2; no firm D call. V was clipped by 4 bases and J by 2 bases, with 2 bases between them. The germline CDR1 and CDR2 sequences are SQVTM and ANQGSEA. The CDR3 has 11 amino acids. Here the CDR3 DNA reads TGCAGCGTTGCCAACACCGGGGAGCTGTTTTTT. It translates to CSVANTGELFF.